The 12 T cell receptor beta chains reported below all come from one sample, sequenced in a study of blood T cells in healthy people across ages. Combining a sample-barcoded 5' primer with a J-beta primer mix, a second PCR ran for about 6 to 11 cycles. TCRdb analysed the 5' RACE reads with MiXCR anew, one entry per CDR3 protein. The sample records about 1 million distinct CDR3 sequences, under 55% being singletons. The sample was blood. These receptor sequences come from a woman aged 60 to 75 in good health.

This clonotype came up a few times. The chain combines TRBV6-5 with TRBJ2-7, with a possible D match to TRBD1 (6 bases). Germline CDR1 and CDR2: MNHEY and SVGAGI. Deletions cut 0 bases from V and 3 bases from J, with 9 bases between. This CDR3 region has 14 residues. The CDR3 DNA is TGTGCCAGCAGTTACTCCGGGACACTCTACGAGCAGTACTTC. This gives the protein CASSYSGTLYEQYF.

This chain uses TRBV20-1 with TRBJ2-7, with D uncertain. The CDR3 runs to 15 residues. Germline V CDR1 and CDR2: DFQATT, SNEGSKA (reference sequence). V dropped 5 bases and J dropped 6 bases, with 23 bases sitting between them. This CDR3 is CSAEDRLAPRGEQYF. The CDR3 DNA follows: TGCAGTGCTGAGGATCGCCTTGCCCCCCGTGGCGAGCAGTACTTC.

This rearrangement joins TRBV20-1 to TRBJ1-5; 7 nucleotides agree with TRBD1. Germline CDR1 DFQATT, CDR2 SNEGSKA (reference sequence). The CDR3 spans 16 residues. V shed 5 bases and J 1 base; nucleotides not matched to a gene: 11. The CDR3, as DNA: TGCAGTGCTGAAAAAACCGGGACAGCAAGCAATCAGCCCCAGCATTTT. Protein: CSAEKTGTASNQPQHF.

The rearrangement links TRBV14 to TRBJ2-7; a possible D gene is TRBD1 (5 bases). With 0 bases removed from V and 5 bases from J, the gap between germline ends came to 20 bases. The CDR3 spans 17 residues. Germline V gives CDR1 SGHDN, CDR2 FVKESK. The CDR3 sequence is CASSQEVAWGLFHEQYF. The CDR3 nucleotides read TGTGCCAGCAGCCAAGAAGTCGCCTGGGGCCTTTTCCACGAGCAGTACTTC. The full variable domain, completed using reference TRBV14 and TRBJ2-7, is EAGVTQFPSHSVIEKGQTVTLRCDPISGHDNLYWYRRVMGKEIKFLLHFVKESKQDESGMPNNRFLAERTGGTYSTLKVQPAELEDSGVYFCASSQEVAWGLFHEQYFGPGTRLTVT.

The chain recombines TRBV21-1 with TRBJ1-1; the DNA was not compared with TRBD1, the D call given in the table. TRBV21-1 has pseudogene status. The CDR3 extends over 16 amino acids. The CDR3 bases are TGTGCCAGCAGCAAAGGGTCCGGACGGGGCGGCACTGAAGCTTTCTTT. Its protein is CASSKGSGRGGTEAFF.

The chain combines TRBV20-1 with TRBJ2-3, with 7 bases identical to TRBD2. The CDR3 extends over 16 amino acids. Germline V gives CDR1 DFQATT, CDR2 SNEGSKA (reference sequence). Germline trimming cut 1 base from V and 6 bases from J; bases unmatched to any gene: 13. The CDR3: CSARALRTREADTQYF. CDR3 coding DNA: TGCAGTGCTAGAGCCCTCCGGACCCGGGAGGCCGATACGCAGTATTTT.

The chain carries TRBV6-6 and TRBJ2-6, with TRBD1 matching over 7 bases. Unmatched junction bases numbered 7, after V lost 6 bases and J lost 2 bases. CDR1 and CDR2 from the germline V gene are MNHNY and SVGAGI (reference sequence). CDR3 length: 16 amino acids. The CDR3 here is CASRSHQGAGANVLTF. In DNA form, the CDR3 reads TGTGCCAGCAGATCCCATCAGGGGGCTGGGGCCAACGTCCTGACTTTC.

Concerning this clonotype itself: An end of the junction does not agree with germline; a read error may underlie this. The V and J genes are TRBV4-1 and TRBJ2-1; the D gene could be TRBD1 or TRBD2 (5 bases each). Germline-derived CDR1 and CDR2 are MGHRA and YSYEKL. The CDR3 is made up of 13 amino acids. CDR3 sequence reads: CASSQSGHNEPFF. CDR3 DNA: TGCGCCAGCAGCCAGAGCGGACACAATGAGCCGTTCTTC.

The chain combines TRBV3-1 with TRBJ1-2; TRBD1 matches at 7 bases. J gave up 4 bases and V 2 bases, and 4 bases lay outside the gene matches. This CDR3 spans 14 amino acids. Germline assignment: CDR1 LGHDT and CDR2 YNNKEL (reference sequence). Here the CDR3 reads CASSQLQGPYGYTF. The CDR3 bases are TGTGCCAGCAGCCAACTACAGGGGCCCTATGGCTACACCTTC.

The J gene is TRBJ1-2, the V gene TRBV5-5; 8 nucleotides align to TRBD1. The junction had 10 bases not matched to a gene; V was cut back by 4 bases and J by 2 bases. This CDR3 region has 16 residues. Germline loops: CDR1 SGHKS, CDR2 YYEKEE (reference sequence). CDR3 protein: CASSPGTGFLNYGYTF. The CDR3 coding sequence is TGTGCCAGCAGCCCGGGGACAGGATTTCTCAACTATGGCTACACCTTC.

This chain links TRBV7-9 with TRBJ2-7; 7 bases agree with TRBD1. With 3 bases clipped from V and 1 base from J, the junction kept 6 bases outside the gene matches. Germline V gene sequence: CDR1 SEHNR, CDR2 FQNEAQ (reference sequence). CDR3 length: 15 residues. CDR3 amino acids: CASSLGQGVSYEQYF. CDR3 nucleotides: TGTGCCAGCAGCTTGGGGCAGGGGGTTTCCTACGAGCAGTACTTC.

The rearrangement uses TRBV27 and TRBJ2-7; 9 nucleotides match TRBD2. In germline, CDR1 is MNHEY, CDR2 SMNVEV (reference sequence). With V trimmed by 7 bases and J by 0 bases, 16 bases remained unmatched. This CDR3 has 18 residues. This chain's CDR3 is CASNPRGVRLADSYEQYF. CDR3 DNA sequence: TGTGCCAGCAATCCCCGGGGGGTAAGACTAGCGGACTCCTACGAGCAGTACTTC.